Below are 5 T cell receptor beta chains sequenced from a single sample in a study of blood T cell repertoires in COVID-19. The protocol was immunoSEQ multiplex PCR, while the TCRdb copy is restricted to in-frame clones and leaves out a portion. The sample includes nearly 300,000 clones, around 85% of them seen just once. Input material: peripheral blood. Source of these receptors: a human donor with COVID-19, enrolled during active disease. The donor label of this sample is uncertain.

V gene TRBV12-5 combines with J gene TRBJ2-1; possible D gene TRBD2, 6 bases. Per germline, CDR1 LGHNT and CDR2 FRNRAP. The V end lost 3 bases, the J end lost 7 bases, and 13 bases lay between the germline ends. The CDR3 loop spans 14 amino acids. The DNA for the CDR3 is TGTGCTAGTGGTTTTGATGGTAGCGGTAATGAGCAGTTCTTC. Translated, it gives CASGFDGSGNEQFF.

The chain has TRBV7-2 and TRBJ2-7, with D perhaps matching TRBD2 (6 bases). The CDR3 runs 13 residues. Germline V gene sequence: CDR1 SGHTA, CDR2 FQGNSA. V dropped 3 bases and J dropped 4 bases, with 10 bases sitting between them. The CDR3 DNA follows: TGTGCCAGCAGCTTCGTAGGGAGGTACGAGCAGTACTTC. This encodes CASSFVGRYEQYF. The complete variable domain, with remaining parts taken from reference TRBV7-2 and TRBJ2-7, reads GAGVSQSPSNKVTEKGKDVELRCDPISGHTALYWYRQSLGQGLEFLIYFQGNSAPDKSGLPSDRFSAERTGGSVSTLTIQRTQQEDSAVYLCASSFVGRYEQYFGPGTRLTVT.

The CDR3 DNA reads TGTGCCATCCCATCAAGGGACAGCCGATTAACCGGGGAGCTGTTTTTT. This sequence encodes CAIPSRDSRLTGELFF. V is TRBV10-3 and J is TRBJ2-2; 7 nucleotides line up with TRBD1. With 8 bases clipped from V and 5 bases from J, the junction kept 14 bases outside the gene matches. This CDR3 contains 16 residues. Germline loops: CDR1 ENHRY, CDR2 SYGVKD.

V usage is TRBV27 and J usage is TRBJ1-5; D remains unclear. Germline V gene sequence: CDR1 MNHEY, CDR2 SMNVEV (reference sequence). V lost 6 bases and J 0 bases, leaving 6 bases between the germline ends. The CDR3 sequence is 13 residues long. The CDR3 DNA is TGTGCCAGCAGAACTTATAGCAATCAGCCCCAGCATTTT. Amino acids: CASRTYSNQPQHF.

Turning to this clone: The junction does not match germline at one end; this may be a read error. This chain uses TRBV7-7 with TRBJ2-7; a weak D match, TRBD1 (6 bases). The CDR3 is 13 residues long. Germline CDR1 and CDR2: SSHAT and FNYEAQ (reference sequence). The CDR3 spells CASSLSGVGEQYF. The CDR3 nucleotides read TGTGCTAGCAGCTTATCAGGGGTGGGCGAGCAGTACTTC.